This T cell receptor (beta chain) originates from a study of blood T cell repertoires in COVID-19. Overall study: PBMCs, B-cell-depleted T cells, or T cells were the source of the cDNA or gDNA that made up the material.

The CDR3 covers 15 residues. This table comes from immunoSEQ multiplex PCR, and its TCRdb copy is limited to in-frame clones, with some not included. Here the sample spans about 310,000 clones, around 89% being singletons. Recruits, aged about 18 to 100 years, lived in some 25 US areas. Donors were grouped by their self-reported clinical history. Recovered Cohort 3 donors showed two negative PCRs, clearance, or symptom resolution. The V and J genes are TRBV21-1 and TRBJ1-1; the table's D gene call, TRBD1, was not cross checked with the DNA. TRBV21-1 is a listed pseudogene. The sequence was collected from a woman aged 40 to 50 who had recovered from COVID-19. The specimen was PBMCs or T cells enriched from blood (not recorded which). In nucleotides, the CDR3 is TGTGCCAGCGAAATTCCCTCCCTCAGGCCCACTGAAGCTTTCTTT. This sequence encodes CASEIPSLRPTEAFF.